This T cell receptor (beta chain) was obtained from a study of cytomegalovirus exposure and HLA in healthy donors. 60 Vbeta and 13 Jbeta primers were used in PCR. How the authors handled the data: In a later analysis, about 12 million of approximately 80 million unique beta chains occurred in at least two donors. The table came from immunoSEQ multiplex PCR; TCRdb's copy has only in-frame clones and leaves some out. D and trimming were read from the DNA, whereas the V and J calls and clone size are those reported in that table. The sample carries approximately 86,000 clones, about 85% recorded once. This CDR3 spans 14 amino acids. Deletions cut 3 bases from V and 4 bases from J, with 13 bases between. The V gene's germline CDR1 is SGHRS and CDR2 YFSETQ. Comments on this clone: Its antigen is unidentified.

Study-wide points: Being productive about 87% or about 30% of the time was typical of most TCR beta V segments in an earlier analysis. Judged likely to be a sequencing artifact was a cluster of highly shared sequence variants.

This receptor was identified in a man aged 40-55 years in good health and CMV-seropositive. V gene TRBV5-1 combines with J gene TRBJ2-5; D is perhaps TRBD2 (6 bases). Sequencing used PBMCs. CDR3 sequence (DNA): TGCGCCAGCAGCTCTACAGTGGGGGGAGAGACCCAGTACTTC. Protein: CASSSTVGGETQYF. Supplemented by reference TRBV5-1 and TRBJ2-5, the full variable domain reads KAGVTQTPRYLIKTRGQQVTLSCSPISGHRSVSWYQQTPGQGLQFLFEYFSETQRNKGNFPGRFSGRQFSNSRSEMNVSTLELGDSALYLCASSSTVGGETQYFGPGTRLLVL.